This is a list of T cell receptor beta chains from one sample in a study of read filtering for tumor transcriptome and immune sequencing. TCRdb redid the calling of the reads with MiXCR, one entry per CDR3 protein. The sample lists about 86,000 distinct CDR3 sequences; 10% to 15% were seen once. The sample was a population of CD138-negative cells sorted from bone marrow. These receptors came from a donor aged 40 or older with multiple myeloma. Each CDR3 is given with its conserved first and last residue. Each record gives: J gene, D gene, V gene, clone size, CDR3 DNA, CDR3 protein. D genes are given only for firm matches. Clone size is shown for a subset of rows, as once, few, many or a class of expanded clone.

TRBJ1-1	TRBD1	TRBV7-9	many	TGTGCCAGCAGCATCCCGGGACAGGGGTTGAACACTGAAGCTTTCTTT	CASSIPGQGLNTEAFF
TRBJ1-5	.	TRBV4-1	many	TGCGCCAGCAGCCAAACCCGGGACACATTTTTTAATAGCAATCAGCCCCAGCATTTT	CASSQTRDTFFNSNQPQHF
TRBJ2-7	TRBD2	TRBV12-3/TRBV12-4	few	TGTGCCAGCAGTTCCTACCCTGGCGGGAGGGCCGACGAGCAGTGCTTC	CASSSYPGGRADEQCF
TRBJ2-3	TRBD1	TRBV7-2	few	TGTGCCAGCAGCTTCCCGGGACAGGGAAGGTCAGATACGCAGTATTTT	CASSFPGQGRSDTQYF
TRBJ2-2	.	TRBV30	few	TGTGCCTGGAGTTTTGGACCTAACACCGGGGAGCTGTTTTTT	CAWSFGPNTGELFF
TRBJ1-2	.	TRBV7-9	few	TGTGCCAGCAGCCCCGGCAGGGAGTACAGGGATCGAGGCTACACCTTC	CASSPGREYRDRGYTF
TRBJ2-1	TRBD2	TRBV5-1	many	TGCGCCAGCAGTTCGCGTACTAGCGGGAGTGCCAATGAGCAGTTCTTC	CASSSRTSGSANEQFF
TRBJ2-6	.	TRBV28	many	TGTGCCACCCGGGAGTCTGGGGCCAACGTCCTGACTTTC	CATRESGANVLTF
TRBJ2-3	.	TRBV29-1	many	TGCAGCGTTGGTGCAGGGAGCACAGATACGCAGTATTTT	CSVGAGSTDTQYF
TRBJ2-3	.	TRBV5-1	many	TGCGCCAGCAGCTTGAACAGGGGCACAGATACGCAGTATTTT	CASSLNRGTDTQYF
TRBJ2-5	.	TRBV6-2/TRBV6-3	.	TGTGCCAGCAACGAGGCGGGACGAGAGACCCAGTACTTC	CASNEAGRETQYF
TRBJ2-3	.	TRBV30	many	TGTGCCTGGAGTCTGTCATCAGATACGCAGTATTTT	CAWSLSSDTQYF